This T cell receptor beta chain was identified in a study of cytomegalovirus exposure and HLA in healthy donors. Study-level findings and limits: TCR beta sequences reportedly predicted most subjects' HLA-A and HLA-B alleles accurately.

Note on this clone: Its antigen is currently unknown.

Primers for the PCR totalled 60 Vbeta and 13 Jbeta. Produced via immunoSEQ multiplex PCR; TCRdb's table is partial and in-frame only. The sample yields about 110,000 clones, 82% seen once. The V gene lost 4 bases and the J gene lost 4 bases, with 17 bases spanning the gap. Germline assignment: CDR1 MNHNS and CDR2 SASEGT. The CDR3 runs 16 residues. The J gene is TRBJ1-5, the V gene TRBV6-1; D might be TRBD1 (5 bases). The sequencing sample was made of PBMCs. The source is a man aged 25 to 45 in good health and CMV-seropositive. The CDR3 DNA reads TGTGCCAGCAGTGCGTGGGGCCTACAAGGAAATCAGCCCCAGCATTTT. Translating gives CASSAWGLQGNQPQHF.